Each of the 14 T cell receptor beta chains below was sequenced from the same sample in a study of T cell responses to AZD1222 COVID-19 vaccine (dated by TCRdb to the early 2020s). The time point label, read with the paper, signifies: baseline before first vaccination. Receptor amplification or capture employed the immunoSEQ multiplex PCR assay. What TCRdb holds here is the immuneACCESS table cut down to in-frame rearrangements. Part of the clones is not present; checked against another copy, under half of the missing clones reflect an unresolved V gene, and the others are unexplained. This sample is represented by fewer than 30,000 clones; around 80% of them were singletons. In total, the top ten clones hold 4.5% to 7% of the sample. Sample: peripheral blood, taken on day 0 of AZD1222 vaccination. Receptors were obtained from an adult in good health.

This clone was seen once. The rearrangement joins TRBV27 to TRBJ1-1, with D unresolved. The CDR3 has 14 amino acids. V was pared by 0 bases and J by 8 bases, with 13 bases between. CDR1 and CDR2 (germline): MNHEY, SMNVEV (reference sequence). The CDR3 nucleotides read TGTGCCAGCAGTTTATCTCCGGGTAGAACCGAAGCTTTCTTT. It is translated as CASSLSPGRTEAFF.

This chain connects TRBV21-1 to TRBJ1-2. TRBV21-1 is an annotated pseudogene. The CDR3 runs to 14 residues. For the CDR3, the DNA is TGTGCCAGCAGCAAAGCGCGGGGGAGCTATGGCTACACCTTC. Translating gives CASSKARGSYGYTF.

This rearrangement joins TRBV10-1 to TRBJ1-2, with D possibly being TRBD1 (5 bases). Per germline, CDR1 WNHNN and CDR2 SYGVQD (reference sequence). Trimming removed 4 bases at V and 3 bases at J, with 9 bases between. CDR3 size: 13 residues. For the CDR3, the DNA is TGCGCCAGCAGTGTAGGGACTTACTATGGCTACACCTTC. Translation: CASSVGTYYGYTF.

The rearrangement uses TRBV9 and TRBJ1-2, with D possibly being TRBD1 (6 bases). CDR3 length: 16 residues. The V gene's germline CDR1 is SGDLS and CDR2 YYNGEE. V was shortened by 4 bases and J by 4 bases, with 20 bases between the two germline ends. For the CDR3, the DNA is TGTGCCAGCAGCCCGAGTGACAGGCCACTGGGCTATGGCTACACCTTC. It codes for CASSPSDRPLGYGYTF.

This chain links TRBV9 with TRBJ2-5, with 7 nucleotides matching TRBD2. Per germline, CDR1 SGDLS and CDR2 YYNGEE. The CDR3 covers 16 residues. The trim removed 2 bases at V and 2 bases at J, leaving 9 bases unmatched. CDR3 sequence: CASSVWSLSGQETQYF. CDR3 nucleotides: TGTGCCAGCAGCGTCTGGAGCCTTAGCGGGCAAGAGACCCAGTACTTC.

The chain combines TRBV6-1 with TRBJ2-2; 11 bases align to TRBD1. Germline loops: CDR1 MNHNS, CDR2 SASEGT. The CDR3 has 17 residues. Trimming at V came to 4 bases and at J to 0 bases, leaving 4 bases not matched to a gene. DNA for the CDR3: TGTGCCAGCAGTGCCCGGACAGGGGGCGCGAACACCGGGGAGCTGTTTTTT. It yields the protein CASSARTGGANTGELFF.

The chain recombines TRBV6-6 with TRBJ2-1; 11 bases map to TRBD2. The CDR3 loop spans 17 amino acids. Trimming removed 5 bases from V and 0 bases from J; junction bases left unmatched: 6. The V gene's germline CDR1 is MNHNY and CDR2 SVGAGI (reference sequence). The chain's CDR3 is CASSPGLAASSYNEQFF. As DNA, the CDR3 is TGTGCCAGCAGTCCGGGACTAGCGGCGAGCTCCTACAATGAGCAGTTCTTC.

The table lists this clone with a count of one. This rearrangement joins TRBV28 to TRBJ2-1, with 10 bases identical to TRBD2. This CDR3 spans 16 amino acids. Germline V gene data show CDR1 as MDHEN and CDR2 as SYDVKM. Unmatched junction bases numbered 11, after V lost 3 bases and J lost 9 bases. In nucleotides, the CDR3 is TGTGCCAGCAGTTTTCTGGGGAGCGGGAGGGTTAGTGAGCAGTTCTTC. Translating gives CASSFLGSGRVSEQFF.

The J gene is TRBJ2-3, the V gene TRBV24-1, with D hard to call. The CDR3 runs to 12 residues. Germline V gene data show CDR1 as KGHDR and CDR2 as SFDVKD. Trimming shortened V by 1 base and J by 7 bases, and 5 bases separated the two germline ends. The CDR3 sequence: CATSDFQNTQYF. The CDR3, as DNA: TGTGCCACCAGTGATTTCCAGAATACGCAGTATTTT.

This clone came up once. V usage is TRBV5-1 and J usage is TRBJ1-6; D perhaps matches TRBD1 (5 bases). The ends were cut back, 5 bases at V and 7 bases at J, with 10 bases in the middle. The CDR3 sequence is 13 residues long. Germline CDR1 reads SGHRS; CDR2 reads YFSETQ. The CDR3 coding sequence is TGCGCCAGCAGGACAGACTGGAATTCACCCCTCCACTTT. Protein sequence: CASRTDWNSPLHF.

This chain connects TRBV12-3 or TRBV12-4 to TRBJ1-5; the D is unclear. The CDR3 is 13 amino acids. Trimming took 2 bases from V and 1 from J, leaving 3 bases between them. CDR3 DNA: TGTGCCAGCAGTTTACGGAGCAATCAGCCCCAGCATTTT. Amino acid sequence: CASSLRSNQPQHF.

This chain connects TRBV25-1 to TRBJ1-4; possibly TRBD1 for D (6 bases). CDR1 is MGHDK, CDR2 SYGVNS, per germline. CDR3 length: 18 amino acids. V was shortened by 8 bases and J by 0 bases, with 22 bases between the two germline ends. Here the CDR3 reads CASSLGGSSGSTNEKLFF. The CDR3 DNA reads TGTGCCAGCTCCTTGGGGGGCAGTTCGGGGTCAACTAATGAAAAACTGTTTTTT.

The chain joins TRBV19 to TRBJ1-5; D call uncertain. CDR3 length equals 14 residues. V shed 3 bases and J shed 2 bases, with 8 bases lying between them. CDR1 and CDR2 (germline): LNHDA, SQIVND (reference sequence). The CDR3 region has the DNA TGTGCCAGTAGTATTGGGGAGGGCAATCAGCCCCAGCATTTT. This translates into CASSIGEGNQPQHF.

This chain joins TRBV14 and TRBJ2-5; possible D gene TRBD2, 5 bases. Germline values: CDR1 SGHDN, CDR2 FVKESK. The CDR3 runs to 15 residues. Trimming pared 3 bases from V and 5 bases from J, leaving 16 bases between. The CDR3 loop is CASSQLGSALETQYF. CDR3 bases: TGTGCCAGCAGCCAGCTGGGGAGTGCTTTGGAGACCCAGTACTTC.